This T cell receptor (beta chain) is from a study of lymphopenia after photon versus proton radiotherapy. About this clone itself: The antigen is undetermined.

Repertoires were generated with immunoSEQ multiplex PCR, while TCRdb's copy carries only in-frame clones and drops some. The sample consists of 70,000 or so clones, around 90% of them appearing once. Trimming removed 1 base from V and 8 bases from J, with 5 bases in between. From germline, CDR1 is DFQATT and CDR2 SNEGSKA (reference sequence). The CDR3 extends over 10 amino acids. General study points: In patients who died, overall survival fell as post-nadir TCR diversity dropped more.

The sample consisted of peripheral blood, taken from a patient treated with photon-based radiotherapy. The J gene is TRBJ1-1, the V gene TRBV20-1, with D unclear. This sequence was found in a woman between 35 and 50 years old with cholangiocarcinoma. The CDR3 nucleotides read TGCAGTGCTAGAGTGGGAGAAGCTTTCTTT. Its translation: CSARVGEAFF.